The subject of this entry is one TCR beta chain. Its antigen is unknown. Each CDR3 protein gets one entry after TCRdb re-called the RACE reads with MiXCR. Of some 80,000 distinct CDR3 sequences listed, around 10% are singletons. Time point described: patch test 1, 2 weeks after DPC sensitization. The treatment here: therapeutic diphenylcyclopropenone sensitization with weekly scalp DPC. The entry originates in a study of human T cells and chemical hapten exposure. Deletions cut 0 bases from V and 7 bases from J, with 9 bases between. Looked up from germline, CDR1 is SEHNR and CDR2 is FQNEAQ (reference sequence). The CDR3 covers 13 residues. Whole-study results and caveats: The number of TCRs above 1 in 1000 frequency did not change after DPC sensitization.

This chain connects TRBV7-9 to TRBJ1-2; no definite D call. The receptor was isolated from a woman between 45 and 60 years old with alopecia areata. Some clones in this sample may be carry-over from other donors' samples. This material consisted of whole blood, taken in connection with sensitization to the hapten diphenylcyclopropenone (DPC). As DNA, the CDR3 is TGTGCCAGCAGCTTAGCTGGCAGGTCTGGCTACACCTTC. Encoded protein: CASSLAGRSGYTF.